This record covers a single T cell receptor (beta chain). Antigen: not known. The sort gate was single viable CD3+CD4+CD8-CD45RO+ cells for memory CD4+ T cells. Serum IgG to CMV pp150, pp28, p38 and p52 defined serostatus. This specimen belongs to a study of memory CD4+ T cells and cytomegalovirus serostatus. Overall study: Donors were healthy Belgian adults, about ten CMV seropositive and 20 to 25 seronegative. Study observations and caveats: Each of approximately 69 CMV-associated TCRbeta sequences occurred in one to five individuals. A US-trained random forest predicted CMV serostatus with median AUC around 0.91.

Some clones are missing from TCRdb's copy, which holds only in-frame ones; the method was immunoSEQ multiplex PCR. The sample holds 30,000 to 40,000 clones, around three quarters seen once. The V gene's germline CDR1 is MGHRA and CDR2 YSYEKL. This CDR3 has 11 amino acids. The V end lost 5 bases, the J end lost 8 bases, and 9 bases lay between the germline ends. The chain has TRBV4-1 and TRBJ1-1; tentatively, D is TRBD1 (6 bases). Input material: memory CD4+ T cells from blood. The clonotype was recovered from an adult in good health and CMV-seronegative. The CDR3: CASSARGEAFF. The CDR3, as DNA: TGCGCCAGCAGCGCGAGGGGGGAAGCTTTCTTT.